The 16 T cell receptor beta chains in this list originate from one sample, sequenced in a study of T cells in Graves' hyperthyroidism and ophthalmopathy. From RNA transcripts, TCR beta CDR3 regions were amplified. Researchers ran a first-round RT-PCR on the TCR CDR3 using the HTBI primer set. TCRdb re-called the multiplex PCR reads with MiXCR, one entry per CDR3 protein. The table includes hundreds of thousands of distinct CDR3 sequences, approximately 15% detected once. Sequenced sample: blood. The receptors were gathered from a young woman with Graves' hyperthyroidism.

Worth noting for this clonotype: A much more abundant neighbour one base away suggests this may be a read error. This chain links TRBV3-1 with TRBJ2-3; TRBD2 matches at 8 bases. The CDR3 totals 14 residues. Looked up from germline, CDR1 is LGHDT and CDR2 is YNNKEL (reference sequence). The CDR3 nucleotides read TGTGCCATCAGCCCTACCCGACTAGCGGATACGCAGTATTTT. Encoded protein: CAISPTRLADTQYF.

This chain joins TRBV4-1 and TRBJ2-1; the match to TRBD2 covers 8 bases. Unmatched junction bases numbered 6, after V lost 3 bases and J lost 5 bases. The CDR3 spans 15 residues. The germline CDR1 and CDR2 sequences are MGHRA and YSYEKL. CDR3: CASSQSQRGHNEQFF. In nucleotides, the CDR3 is TGCGCCAGCAGCCAGAGCCAGCGGGGGCACAATGAGCAGTTCTTC.

In the case of this clonotype: This may be a read error: a much more frequent sequence differs by one nucleotide. J is TRBJ2-3 and V is TRBV11-2; TRBD2 matches 8 bases. This CDR3 is 16 amino acids long. CDR1 is SGHAT and CDR2 is FQNNGV in the germline V gene. The chain's CDR3 is CASGLDAGGLTDTQYF. The CDR3 DNA reads TGTGCCAGCGGCTTGGATGCGGGGGGACTCACAGATACGCAGTATTTT.

There are many counts of this clonotype. The V call is TRBV27, the J call TRBJ2-7; possibly TRBD1 or TRBD2 for D (5 bases each). Per germline, CDR1 MNHEY and CDR2 SMNVEV (reference sequence). There are 13 residues in the CDR3. V was trimmed by 1 base and J by 5 bases, leaving 9 bases between them. The CDR3 region is CASSLFQGDEQYF. The CDR3, as DNA: TGTGCCAGCAGTTTATTCCAGGGAGACGAGCAGTACTTC.

This clonotype has more than one count but fewer than ten. The rearrangement joins TRBV7-2 to TRBJ1-5; no firm D call. The V end was cut by 2 bases, the J end by 4 bases, with 9 bases between. The CDR3 loop spans 14 amino acids. Germline CDR1 SGHTA, CDR2 FQGNSA. For the CDR3, the DNA is TGTGCCAGCAGCTTAATTTGGGGAAATCAGCCCCAGCATTTT. Translation gives CASSLIWGNQPQHF.

This clonotype was seen at least ten times. CDR3 region: CASSQVGTGAEKLFF. CDR3 nucleotides: TGTGCCAGCAGCCAAGTAGGGACAGGGGCCGAAAAACTGTTTTTT. The V and J genes are TRBV3-1 and TRBJ1-4, with 10 bases aligning to TRBD1. J was trimmed by 8 bases and V by 1 base; bases with no gene match: 4. The CDR3 extends over 15 amino acids. CDR1 is LGHDT, CDR2 YNNKEL, per germline (reference sequence).

This clonotype was picked up a small number of times. This clone may be a read error of a much larger clone one base away. The chain employs TRBV7-2 and TRBJ2-1; TRBD1 is a possible D gene (5 bases). The J call may be incorrect, as the DNA end agrees better with TRBJ2-7. This CDR3 contains 16 residues. Per germline, CDR1 SGHTA and CDR2 FQGNSA. The CDR3: CASSLGRGAIYNEQYF. CDR3 DNA sequence: TGTGCCAGCAGCTTAGGACGTGGGGCGATCTACAATGAGCAGTACTTC.

In its sample, this clonotype was seen many times. This sequence joins TRBV28 and TRBJ1-1; D not certain. With 2 bases removed from V and 1 base from J, the gap between germline ends came to 8 bases. Germline V CDR1 and CDR2: MDHEN, SYDVKM. The CDR3 extends over 14 amino acids. The CDR3 nucleotides are TGTGCCAGCAGTTTAACCGGATCGAACACTGAAGCTTTCTTT. This gives the protein CASSLTGSNTEAFF.

This clonotype has at least ten counts. The chain carries TRBV20-1 and TRBJ2-3; perhaps TRBD2 as D (6 bases). The V end was cut by 1 base, the J end by 4 bases, with 15 bases between. The CDR3 has 15 amino acids. CDR1 is DFQATT, CDR2 SNEGSKA, per germline (reference sequence). The CDR3: CSARAMAGSPDTQYF. DNA of the CDR3: TGCAGTGCTAGAGCTATGGCGGGGAGTCCAGATACGCAGTATTTT.

Ten or more counts support this clonotype. V and J are TRBV6-4 and TRBJ1-1; no clear D. The CDR3 has 14 residues. Per germline, CDR1 MRHNA and CDR2 SNTAGT. The V end lost 0 bases, the J end lost 11 bases, and 16 bases lay between the germline ends. The CDR3 DNA is TGTGCCAGCAGTGACTCAGGTGGAGAATCGGTGGCTTTCTTT. Amino acid sequence: CASSDSGGESVAFF.

The table lists this clonotype with many counts. J is TRBJ2-5 and V is TRBV6-2 or TRBV6-3; 7 bases agree with TRBD2. Losses at the gene ends were 4 bases for V and 1 base for J; bases not matched to a gene: 3. The CDR3 length is 14 residues. Germline V gene lookup returns CDR1 MNHEY and CDR2 SVGEGT. The CDR3 region is CASSSGLGQETQYF. CDR3 sequence (DNA): TGTGCCAGCAGTTCCGGACTAGGCCAAGAGACCCAGTACTTC.

The J gene is TRBJ2-2, the V gene TRBV7-9; no clear D. V was cut by 1 base and J by 6 bases, with 6 bases left in between. The CDR3 runs to 13 residues. Germline V gene sequence: CDR1 SEHNR, CDR2 FQNEAQ (reference sequence). CDR3 in amino acids: CASSLVVSGELFF. The CDR3 bases are TGTGCCAGCAGCTTAGTGGTGTCCGGGGAGCTGTTTTTT.

The chain couples TRBV19 to TRBJ1-2, with D maybe TRBD1 (6 bases). CDR1 and CDR2 from the germline V gene are LNHDA and SQIVND (reference sequence). The CDR3 is made up of 14 amino acids. V was clipped by 6 bases and J by 8 bases, with 19 bases between them. CDR3 DNA: TGTGCCAGTAGAGACAGGTGGGCAGTAGGAGGCTACACCTTC. This translates into CASRDRWAVGGYTF.

This clonotype was found a few times. Its ends do not fully match the called genes, so a read error is possible. The V and J genes are TRBV27 and TRBJ1-5, with TRBD1 matching over 10 bases. This CDR3 contains 15 residues. Germline values: CDR1 MNHEY, CDR2 SMNVEV (reference sequence). Here the CDR3 reads CASSPGQGFNQPQHF. CDR3 in DNA: TGTGCGAGCAGCCCGGGACAGGGGTTCAATCAGCCCCAGCATTTT.

This clonotype was picked up many times. The rearrangement links TRBV28 to TRBJ1-4; 7 bases line up with TRBD1. V lost 5 bases, J lost 6 bases, and 9 bases stayed unmatched. Germline lookup yields CDR1 MDHEN and CDR2 SYDVKM. CDR3 size: 15 residues. The CDR3 DNA sequence: TGTGCCAGCAGTCGAGGGGGCAATTTGGATGAAAAACTGTTTTTT. Its translation is CASSRGGNLDEKLFF.

This clonotype was observed at least ten times. The CDR3: CASNQGSEHNEQFF. Written as DNA, the CDR3 is TGTGCCAGCAACCAAGGGTCGGAGCACAATGAGCAGTTCTTC. This rearrangement joins TRBV11-3 to TRBJ2-1; unclear D gene. Germline assignment: CDR1 SGHNT and CDR2 YENEEA. CDR3 length equals 14 residues. The ends were cut back, 7 bases at V and 5 bases at J, with 15 bases in the middle.